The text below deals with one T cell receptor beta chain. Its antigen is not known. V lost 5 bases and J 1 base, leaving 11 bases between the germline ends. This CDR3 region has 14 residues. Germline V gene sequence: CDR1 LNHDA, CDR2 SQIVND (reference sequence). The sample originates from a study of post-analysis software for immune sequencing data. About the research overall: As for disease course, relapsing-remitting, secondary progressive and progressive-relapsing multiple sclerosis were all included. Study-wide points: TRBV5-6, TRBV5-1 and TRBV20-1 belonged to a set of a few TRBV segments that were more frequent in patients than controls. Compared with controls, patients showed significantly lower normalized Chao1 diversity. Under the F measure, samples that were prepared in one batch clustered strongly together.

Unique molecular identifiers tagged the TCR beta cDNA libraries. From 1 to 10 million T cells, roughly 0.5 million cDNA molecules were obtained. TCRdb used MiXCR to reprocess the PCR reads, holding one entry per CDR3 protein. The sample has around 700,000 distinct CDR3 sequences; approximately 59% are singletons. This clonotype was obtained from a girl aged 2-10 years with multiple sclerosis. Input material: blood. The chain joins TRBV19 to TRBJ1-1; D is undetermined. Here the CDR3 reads CASSWAAANTEAFF. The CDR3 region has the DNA TGTGCCAGTAGTTGGGCGGCAGCGAACACTGAAGCTTTCTTT.